This paragraph covers one TCR beta chain sequence. Method: immunoSEQ multiplex PCR; TCRdb's copy keeps in-frame clones and lacks some. The sample holds about 160,000 clones, more than 65% seen once. Study members were between roughly 18 and 100 years old and lived in some 26 US regions. Cohorts were determined from participant-reported clinical history. The record originates from a study of blood T cell repertoires in COVID-19. In the study overall: COVID-19 samples, acute and convalescent, were from the United States, Italy and Spain.

The V gene lost 3 bases and the J gene lost 9 bases, with 18 bases spanning the gap. The CDR3 extends over 15 amino acids. Germline assignment: CDR1 KGHSH and CDR2 LQKENI. Specimen: PBMCs or T cells enriched from blood (not recorded which). The J gene is TRBJ1-5, the V gene TRBV18; TRBD1 might be the D (5 bases). The receptor was derived from a man in his fifties or sixties who had recovered from COVID-19. Here the CDR3 reads CASSPQGGRSLPQHF. The CDR3 DNA reads TGTGCCAGCTCACCTCAGGGCGGTAGGTCCTTGCCCCAGCATTTT.